The 31 T cell receptor beta chains below come from one sample, sequenced in a study of TIL therapy for anti-PD-1-resistant metastatic lung cancer. The libraries were made with immunoSEQ v3. This table comes from immunoSEQ multiplex PCR, and its TCRdb copy is limited to in-frame clones, with some not included. The profile shows 45,000 to 75,000 clones, about nine tenths of them singletons. Described time point: pre-treatment sample, taken before nivolumab and TIL therapy. Specimen: blood, collected at baseline. These TCRs come from a person aged 25-79 years with non-small cell lung cancer.

The V and J genes are TRBV7-3 and TRBJ1-2; perhaps TRBD1 as D (5 bases). V was clipped by 5 bases and J by 7 bases, with 11 bases between them. This CDR3 region has 12 residues. Per the germline V gene, CDR1 is SGHTA and CDR2 is FQGTGA. The CDR3 is CASSGGEGGYTF. Here the CDR3 DNA reads TGTGCCAGCAGCGGAGGGGAGGGTGGCTACACCTTC.

This chain connects TRBV14 to TRBJ2-2, with 7 bases matching TRBD2. The CDR3 consists of 17 residues. Germline V gives CDR1 SGHDN, CDR2 FVKESK. Unmatched junction bases numbered 5, after V lost 0 bases and J lost 1 base. CDR3 nucleotide sequence: TGTGCCAGCAGCCAAGAGCCAGCGGGGCTGAACACCGGGGAGCTGTTTTTT. This encodes CASSQEPAGLNTGELFF.

The CDR3 sequence: CASSLIEGAGELFF. In DNA form, the CDR3 reads TGTGCCAGCAGCTTGATTGAGGGGGCCGGGGAGCTGTTTTTT. The chain uses TRBV5-5 and TRBJ2-2, with a possible D match to TRBD1 (6 bases). V was trimmed by 1 base and J by 6 bases, leaving 10 bases between them. The CDR3 length is 14 residues. CDR1 is SGHKS and CDR2 is YYEKEE in the germline V gene (reference sequence).

This clone appeared a single time. The CDR3 DNA follows: TGTGCCAGCAGTCCTCAGGGTTTCACTGAAGCTTTCTTT. Protein: CASSPQGFTEAFF. The rearrangement uses TRBV2 and TRBJ1-1, with D tentatively TRBD1 (5 bases). This CDR3 contains 13 residues. Germline CDR1 reads SNHLY; CDR2 reads FYNNEI. With 5 bases removed from V and 4 bases from J, the gap between germline ends came to 11 bases.

This chain joins TRBV28 and TRBJ1-2; D might be TRBD1 (5 bases). The CDR3 runs to 14 residues. Germline CDR1 is MDHEN and CDR2 is SYDVKM. V was shortened by 5 bases and J by 6 bases, with 16 bases between the two germline ends. The CDR3 DNA follows: TGTGCCAGCAGTAAGACCGGCAGGGCTCATGGCTACACCTTC. It codes for CASSKTGRAHGYTF.

This clone showed up just once. The chain has TRBV30 and TRBJ1-1, with D perhaps matching TRBD1 (5 bases). Germline V gene sequence: CDR1 GTSNPN, CDR2 SVGIG (reference sequence). Trimming cost V 0 bases and J 4 bases, with 12 bases left between them. This CDR3 is built from 14 residues. The CDR3 sequence: CAWSVTAGSTEAFF. The CDR3 DNA follows: TGTGCCTGGAGTGTAACGGCAGGGTCCACTGAAGCTTTCTTT.

V gene TRBV19 combines with J gene TRBJ2-1; perhaps TRBD1 as D (7 bases). Trimming removed 1 base from V and 0 bases from J, with 13 bases in between. The CDR3 contains 17 residues. Germline CDR1 reads LNHDA; CDR2 reads SQIVND (reference sequence). As DNA, the CDR3 is TGTGCCAGTAGTATAGGCAGGGGGGTGTCCTCCTACAATGAGCAGTTCTTC. Amino acid sequence: CASSIGRGVSSYNEQFF. The full variable domain, its missing parts supplied by reference TRBV19 and TRBJ2-1, is DGGITQSPKYLFRKEGQNVTLSCEQNLNHDAMYWYRQDPGQGLRLIYYSQIVNDFQKGDIAEGYSVSREKKESFPLTVTSAQKNPTAFYLCASSIGRGVSSYNEQFFGPGTRLTVL.

This chain uses TRBV6-5 with TRBJ1-2; the D is unclear. The CDR3 extends over 13 amino acids. Germline CDR1 and CDR2: MNHEY and SVGAGI. Trimming shortened V by 4 bases and J by 9 bases, and 15 bases separated the two germline ends. The DNA for the CDR3 is TGTGCCAGCAGTTCCCTTGAGGCCGTAAGCTACACCTTC. Amino acid sequence: CASSSLEAVSYTF.

The chain uses TRBV3-1 (or the pseudogene TRBV3-2) and TRBJ2-3, with D tentatively TRBD1 or TRBD2 (5 bases each). Trimming took off 2 bases at V and 1 base at J, with 10 bases between the two ends. Germline V CDR1 and CDR2: LGHDT, YNNKEL (reference sequence). This CDR3 region has 15 residues. CDR3 coding DNA: TGTGCCAGCAGCCAATCACGGGGACGCACAGATACGCAGTATTTT. Protein product: CASSQSRGRTDTQYF.

The chain is built from TRBV28 and TRBJ1-6; D is unresolved. This CDR3 has 15 amino acids. Germline values: CDR1 MDHEN, CDR2 SYDVKM. The V and J ends lost 5 bases and 8 bases respectively, with 16 bases between them. CDR3 in amino acids: CASSPPDGSHSPLHF. The CDR3 region has the DNA TGTGCCAGCAGTCCCCCGGACGGTAGCCATTCACCCCTCCACTTT.

CDR3 DNA sequence: TGTGCCTCCCGACAGGGCGGGGATTTTTCACCCCTCCACTTT. Amino acid sequence: CASRQGGDFSPLHF. The chain recombines TRBV28 with TRBJ1-6; 7 bases are shared with TRBD1. With 11 bases clipped from V and 9 bases from J, the junction kept 13 bases outside the gene matches. Germline CDR1 reads MDHEN; CDR2 reads SYDVKM. The CDR3 is 14 residues long. Combining the CDR3 with reference TRBV28 and TRBJ1-6 gives the whole variable domain DVKVTQSSRYLVKRTGEKVFLECVQDMDHENMFWYRQDPGLGLRLIYFSYDVKMKEKGDIPEGYSVSREKKERFSLILESASTNQTSMYLCASRQGGDFSPLHFGNGTRLTVT.

The chain combines TRBV10-3 with TRBJ1-1, with D perhaps TRBD1 (5 bases). Germline lookup yields CDR1 ENHRY and CDR2 SYGVKD. The CDR3 is made up of 15 amino acids. The V and J ends lost 8 bases and 2 bases respectively, with 18 bases between them. The CDR3 bases are TGTGCCATCGGAAGGGGAGGGACCGGAAACACTGAAGCTTTCTTT. Translating gives CAIGRGGTGNTEAFF.

The chain recombines TRBV5-1 with TRBJ2-2; perhaps TRBD1 as D (6 bases). V was pared by 2 bases and J by 8 bases, with 22 bases between. The CDR3 contains 17 residues. Germline V lookup: CDR1 SGHRS, CDR2 YFSETQ. As DNA, the CDR3 is TGCGCCAGCAGCTTACCGACACAGGGCCGCAGTTTAGGGGAGCTGTTTTTT. Its translation is CASSLPTQGRSLGELFF. The full variable domain, rest sourced from reference TRBV5-1 and TRBJ2-2, is KAGVTQTPRYLIKTRGQQVTLSCSPISGHRSVSWYQQTPGQGLQFLFEYFSETQRNKGNFPGRFSGRQFSNSRSEMNVSTLELGDSALYLCASSLPTQGRSLGELFFGEGSRLTVL.

The V gene is TRBV7-3, the J gene TRBJ2-3; D unresolved. The CDR3 has 14 residues. The V gene's germline CDR1 is SGHTA and CDR2 FQGTGA. V lost 5 bases and J 2 bases, leaving 11 bases between the germline ends. CDR3 loop: CASSPTTATDTQYF. CDR3 coding DNA: TGTGCCAGCAGCCCGACGACGGCCACAGATACGCAGTATTTT.

J is TRBJ2-5 and V is TRBV5-1; D unresolved. The V end lost 0 bases, the J end lost 2 bases, and 8 bases lay between the germline ends. This CDR3 region has 14 residues. Looked up from germline, CDR1 is SGHRS and CDR2 is YFSETQ. The CDR3 reads CASSLDSLQETQYF. CDR3 coding DNA: TGCGCCAGCAGCTTGGACAGCTTACAAGAGACCCAGTACTTC.

The V call is TRBV11-2, the J call TRBJ2-7; maybe TRBD2 (6 bases). The V gene lost 2 bases and the J gene lost 3 bases, with 23 bases spanning the gap. The CDR3 consists of 18 residues. The germline CDR1 and CDR2 sequences are SGHAT and FQNNGV. The CDR3, as DNA: TGTGCCAGCAGCTTAAGTCGGGAGTTTCAGTACGGTCTCTACGAGCAGTACTTC. It yields the protein CASSLSREFQYGLYEQYF.

The chain employs TRBV28 and TRBJ2-1, with 16 nucleotides matching TRBD2. Germline V gives CDR1 MDHEN, CDR2 SYDVKM. V was pared by 2 bases and J by 7 bases, with 2 bases of the junction left unmatched. The CDR3 totals 16 residues. CDR3 DNA: TGTGCCAGCAGTTTAAGGGGACTAGCGGGAGGGAATGAGCAGTTCTTC. Translation: CASSLRGLAGGNEQFF.

The chain has TRBV27 and TRBJ1-6, with TRBD1 matching over 8 bases. The CDR3 is made up of 13 amino acids. Germline lookup yields CDR1 MNHEY and CDR2 SMNVEV (reference sequence). V lost 5 bases to trimming and J lost 10 bases; unmatched junction nucleotides: 4. This chain's CDR3 is CASSPDRVSPLHF. The DNA for the CDR3 is TGTGCCAGCAGTCCGGACAGGGTCTCACCCCTCCACTTT.

The V and J genes are TRBV5-8 and TRBJ1-6; TRBD1 matches at 9 bases. The CDR3 has 15 residues. The trim removed 0 bases at V and 10 bases at J, leaving 5 bases unmatched. Germline-derived CDR1 and CDR2 are SGHTS and YDEGEE. CDR3 bases: TGTGCCAGCAGCTTGGTGGGACAGGGTTCCTCACCCCTCCACTTT. Protein product: CASSLVGQGSSPLHF.

CDR3 region: CAWCYYGASGNTIYF. CDR3 in DNA: TGTGCCTGGTGTTATTACGGGGCTTCTGGAAACACCATATATTTT. This sequence joins TRBV30 and TRBJ1-3; perhaps TRBD1 as D (5 bases). Trimming took 5 bases from V and 1 from J, leaving 15 bases between them. The germline CDR1 and CDR2 sequences are GTSNPN and SVGIG (reference sequence). The CDR3 is 15 amino acids.

The V call is TRBV10-2, the J call TRBJ1-1, with 7 bases that match TRBD1. This CDR3 spans 14 amino acids. V dropped 6 bases and J dropped 1; count of bases not matched to a gene: 5. CDR1 is WSHSY and CDR2 is SAAADI in the germline V gene. CDR3 sequence (DNA): TGCGCCAGCAGGAAGGGACAGCAGAACACTGAAGCTTTCTTT. As protein: CASRKGQQNTEAFF.

This chain connects TRBV6-5 to TRBJ1-2; TRBD1 matches at 12 bases. Germline V gene data show CDR1 as MNHEY and CDR2 as SVGAGI. The CDR3 runs 13 residues. The junction had 4 bases not matched to a gene; V was cut back by 6 bases and J by 8 bases. CDR3 residues: CASRRDRGLGYTF. Here the CDR3 DNA reads TGTGCCAGCAGGAGGGACAGGGGGCTCGGCTACACCTTC.

This clone came up a few times. The chain uses TRBV3-1 (or the pseudogene TRBV3-2) and TRBJ1-6, with D hard to call. Trimming pared 1 base from V and 10 bases from J, leaving 11 bases between. This CDR3 spans 14 amino acids. Germline values: CDR1 LGHDT, CDR2 YNNKEL (reference sequence). The CDR3 loop reads CASSQGTARSPLHF. The CDR3 coding sequence is TGTGCCAGCAGCCAAGGGACCGCACGGTCACCCCTCCACTTT.

This rearrangement joins TRBV10-1 to TRBJ2-1; D ambiguous. Germline V gene sequence: CDR1 WNHNN, CDR2 SYGVQD (reference sequence). The CDR3 spans 14 residues. The ends were cut back, 0 bases at V and 6 bases at J, with 9 bases in the middle. CDR3 nucleotide sequence: TGCGCCAGCAGTGAGTCATTGGGGATCAATGAGCAGTTCTTC. It translates to CASSESLGINEQFF.

In DNA, the CDR3 is TGTGCCAGTAGTGATTGGCGGAGAGCGTCCCGCGAGCAGTACTTC. As protein: CASSDWRRASREQYF. The chain carries TRBV19 and TRBJ2-7; D is undetermined. CDR1 and CDR2 (germline): LNHDA, SQIVND (reference sequence). Trimming removed 5 bases from V and 6 bases from J, with 20 bases in between. The CDR3 is 15 residues long.

The chain employs TRBV18 and TRBJ2-1, with TRBD2 matching over 7 bases. Germline CDR1 and CDR2: KGHSH and LQKENI. V lost 2 bases and J lost 4; bases outside the gene matches: 14. The CDR3 totals 18 residues. CDR3 sequence reads: CASSPSSREIWGYNEQFF. The CDR3 DNA reads TGTGCCAGCTCACCATCCTCGCGGGAGATCTGGGGGTACAATGAGCAGTTCTTC.

The chain carries TRBV5-6 and TRBJ2-1; maybe TRBD2 (6 bases). V lost 5 bases, J lost 5 bases, and 17 bases lay in between. The length of the CDR3 is 15 residues. Looked up from germline, CDR1 is SGHDT and CDR2 is YYEEEE. This chain's CDR3 is CASRSGVGGDNEQFF. The CDR3 coding sequence is TGTGCCAGCAGAAGTGGTGTGGGGGGAGACAATGAGCAGTTCTTC.

V usage is TRBV5-1 and J usage is TRBJ1-4, with unresolved D. This CDR3 spans 15 amino acids. The V end was cut by 0 bases, the J end by 5 bases, with 11 bases between. CDR1 and CDR2 from the germline V gene are SGHRS and YFSETQ. The CDR3 sequence is CASSLGSAGNEKLFF. In DNA form, the CDR3 reads TGCGCCAGCAGCTTGGGCTCCGCGGGAAATGAAAAACTGTTTTTT.

In its sample, this clone was seen once. CDR3 region: CASSTRQGPETQYF. In DNA, the CDR3 is TGTGCCAGTAGTACCCGACAGGGACCTGAGACCCAGTACTTC. This chain connects TRBV19 to TRBJ2-5, with 7 bases matching TRBD1. The CDR3 extends over 14 amino acids. Germline trimming cut 4 bases from V and 5 bases from J; bases unmatched to any gene: 7. The germline V gene has CDR1 LNHDA and CDR2 SQIVND (reference sequence).

This clone was picked up one time. The rearrangement links TRBV5-1 to TRBJ2-2; D remains unclear. There are 14 residues in the CDR3. In germline, CDR1 is SGHRS, CDR2 YFSETQ. Trimming took 6 bases from V and 7 from J, leaving 16 bases between them. The CDR3 DNA reads as TGCGCCAGCAACCTTGCCGACCGAGACGGGGAGCTGTTTTTT. Amino acids: CASNLADRDGELFF.

The rearrangement uses TRBV6-2 or TRBV6-3 and TRBJ2-3, with TRBD1 matching 7 bases. The ends lost 2 bases at V and 4 bases at J; junction bases unmatched: 0. Looked up from germline, CDR1 is MNHEY and CDR2 is SVGEGT. The CDR3 contains 13 residues. The chain's CDR3 is CASSYQGADTQYF. The CDR3 DNA reads as TGTGCCAGCAGTTACCAGGGGGCAGATACGCAGTATTTT.